These 8 T cell receptor beta chains were all obtained from the same sample, sequenced in a study of shared clonotypes between healthy human individuals. Sequencing used immunoSEQ multiplex PCR; TCRdb keeps in-frame clones, though not all of them. The sample consists of about 670,000 clones, approximately 79% of them appearing once. The sequencing input was memory CD4+ T cells sorted from blood. The subset: CD45RA-negative fraction. The receptors here all came from a young woman in good health.

The CDR3: CASSSSSGANVLTF. The CDR3 DNA is TGTGCCAGCAGTTCAAGCTCTGGGGCCAACGTCCTGACTTTC. The chain couples TRBV28 to TRBJ2-6; D is unresolved. The germline V and J ends were trimmed by 4 bases and 0 bases, with 4 bases remaining between them. Germline loops: CDR1 MDHEN, CDR2 SYDVKM. This CDR3 region has 14 residues.

This clone was detected only once. The V gene is TRBV27, the J gene TRBJ2-7; tentatively, D is TRBD1 or TRBD2 (6 bases each). Trimming removed 0 bases at V and 7 bases at J, with 28 bases between. CDR1 and CDR2 from the germline V gene are MNHEY and SMNVEV (reference sequence). CDR3 size: 19 residues. CDR3 sequence reads: CASSLSTFVRGPEMGEQYF. The CDR3, as DNA: TGTGCCAGCAGTTTATCGACCTTTGTTCGGGGGCCCGAAATGGGGGAGCAGTACTTC.

This chain uses TRBV19 with TRBJ1-1; D is ambiguous. The CDR3 is 13 amino acids. From germline, CDR1 is LNHDA and CDR2 SQIVND (reference sequence). V dropped 3 bases and J dropped 1 base, with 6 bases sitting between them. The CDR3 sequence is CASSITANTEAFF. Here the CDR3 DNA reads TGTGCCAGTAGTATCACAGCGAACACTGAAGCTTTCTTT. Full variable domain (remainder filled in from reference TRBV19 and TRBJ1-1): DGGITQSPKYLFRKEGQNVTLSCEQNLNHDAMYWYRQDPGQGLRLIYYSQIVNDFQKGDIAEGYSVSREKKESFPLTVTSAQKNPTAFYLCASSITANTEAFFGQGTRLTVV.

CDR3 coding DNA: TGCAGCGTTGATTACTCCCGAAAGTCGGGCTACACCTTC. Amino acids: CSVDYSRKSGYTF. The genes are TRBV29-1 and TRBJ1-2; no clear D. CDR1 and CDR2 from the germline V gene are SQVTM and ANQGSEA. Trimming took off 3 bases at V and 8 bases at J, with 16 bases between the two ends. There are 13 residues in the CDR3.

This chain connects TRBV7-9 to TRBJ2-7; TRBD1 might be the D (5 bases). This CDR3 region has 16 residues. The germline V gene has CDR1 SEHNR and CDR2 FQNEAQ (reference sequence). V was cut by 1 base and J by 2 bases, with 15 bases left in between. The CDR3 protein is CASSLVSGRQTYEQYF. Here the CDR3 DNA reads TGTGCCAGCAGCTTAGTTTCAGGGCGCCAAACCTACGAGCAGTACTTC.

V and J are TRBV7-7 and TRBJ1-5; a weak D match, TRBD1 (5 bases). The germline gives CDR1 SSHAT, CDR2 FNYEAQ (reference sequence). The V end lost 5 bases, the J end lost 2 bases, and 16 bases lay between the germline ends. CDR3 size: 16 residues. CDR3 loop: CASSHRPGRGNQPQHF. Here the CDR3 DNA reads TGTGCCAGCAGCCATAGACCAGGGAGGGGCAATCAGCCCCAGCATTTT.

This clone turned up a few times. V usage is TRBV2 and J usage is TRBJ2-2, with D hard to call. The CDR3 has 11 residues. V was trimmed by 7 bases and J by 8 bases, leaving 8 bases between them. Germline assignment: CDR1 SNHLY and CDR2 FYNNEI. The CDR3 region is CASTSGGELFF. The CDR3, as DNA: TGTGCCAGCACGTCTGGAGGGGAGCTGTTTTTT.

A word on this clone: At one end the junction does not follow the germline gene, possibly because of a read error. The genes are TRBV5-1 and TRBJ2-7; 14 bases are shared with TRBD2. Per germline, CDR1 SGHRS and CDR2 YFSETQ. The CDR3 length is 12 residues. DNA of the CDR3: TGCGCCAGCAGCTCGGGACTAGCGGGGGTCGAGTTC. Translation: CASSSGLAGVEF.